This T cell receptor beta chain was retrieved from a study of blood T cell repertoires in COVID-19. Study details: COVID-19 samples from acute and convalescent phases originated in the United States, Italy and Spain. T cells, B-cell-depleted T cells, or PBMCs provided the cDNA or gDNA that served as material.

Seattle's cohort entered during active infection and was followed longitudinally. CDR3 length: 14 residues. V was pared by 4 bases and J by 3 bases, with 13 bases between. Germline V gives CDR1 SGHNT, CDR2 YYREEE (reference sequence). In this sample, this clone turned up once. Original data processing: Researchers report that nucleated cell counts were estimated from reference gene primer amplification. The assay was immunoSEQ multiplex PCR, and TCRdb's table has in-frame clones only and misses some. V and J calls and clone size follow that table, whereas D and trimming were derived from the DNA. The table lists some 200,000 clones, roughly 92% of them singletons.

This chain joins TRBV5-4 and TRBJ1-2; maybe TRBD1 (6 bases). Sequencing was performed on peripheral blood. This TCR derives from a man aged 30 to 39 with COVID-19, enrolled during active disease. The CDR3, as DNA: TGTGCCAGCAGCAACCGGGACACTGACTATGGCTACACCTTC. Its translation: CASSNRDTDYGYTF.